The rows below give T cell receptor beta chains drawn from one sample of a study of cytomegalovirus exposure and HLA in healthy donors. Repertoires were generated with immunoSEQ multiplex PCR, while TCRdb's copy carries only in-frame clones and drops some. The sample lists 200,000 or so clones, more than 75% occurring once. Sequences were obtained from PBMCs. These receptors all come from a woman in her fifties or sixties in good health and CMV-seropositive. CDR3s include the opening cysteine and the closing phenylalanine or tryptophan. Each record gives: CDR3 protein, V gene, J gene, clone size. Size is stated for part of the rows, as once, few or many counts, or as a class when the clone is expanded.

CDR3aa: CASSLTAGTEAYNEQFF
v_gene: TRBV4-3
j_gene: TRBJ2-1
abundance: .

CDR3aa: CASSTSGTGYFQPQHF
v_gene: TRBV2
j_gene: TRBJ1-5
abundance: .

CDR3aa: CASSPRGQGWNEQFF
v_gene: TRBV23-1
j_gene: TRBJ2-1
abundance: .

CDR3aa: CASSQRWASGSYTQYF
v_gene: TRBV5-6
j_gene: TRBJ2-3
abundance: once

CDR3aa: CASSAEKHSNQPQHF
v_gene: TRBV2
j_gene: TRBJ1-5
abundance: .

CDR3aa: CASSHQDRDRRRRLFF
v_gene: TRBV4-1
j_gene: TRBJ1-4
abundance: .

CDR3aa: CASSPPASKFNTGELFF
v_gene: TRBV11-2
j_gene: TRBJ2-2
abundance: once

CDR3aa: CASSQDVTSGRADGGYEQYF
v_gene: TRBV4-2
j_gene: .
abundance: once

CDR3aa: CASSINSGAGETQYF
v_gene: TRBV7-3
j_gene: TRBJ2-5
abundance: .

CDR3aa: CSVSGTGGRSEKLFF
v_gene: TRBV29-1
j_gene: TRBJ1-4
abundance: .

CDR3aa: CASSVEGVEEKLFF
v_gene: TRBV5-1
j_gene: TRBJ1-4
abundance: .

CDR3aa: CASSSLGTGDYGYTF
v_gene: TRBV11-2
j_gene: TRBJ1-2
abundance: few

CDR3aa: CASSGSAGGRTGELFF
v_gene: TRBV2
j_gene: TRBJ2-2
abundance: .

CDR3aa: CASSLPLSGKTDTQYF
v_gene: TRBV5-6
j_gene: TRBJ2-3
abundance: .

CDR3aa: CASSPGGAGTGELFF
v_gene: TRBV5-4
j_gene: TRBJ2-2
abundance: few

CDR3aa: CASRMGGQFGYTF
v_gene: TRBV27
j_gene: TRBJ1-2
abundance: .

CDR3aa: CASSSWWNPGGRDTQYF
v_gene: TRBV28
j_gene: TRBJ2-3
abundance: .

CDR3aa: CASSFLAGDNTQYF
v_gene: TRBV7-2
j_gene: TRBJ2-3
abundance: .

CDR3aa: CASSFGGSTDTQYF
v_gene: TRBV5-8
j_gene: TRBJ2-3
abundance: .

CDR3aa: CASSEFSRTENTEAFF
v_gene: TRBV2
j_gene: TRBJ1-1
abundance: .

CDR3aa: CASSVGQGKYQETQYF
v_gene: TRBV9
j_gene: TRBJ2-5
abundance: .

CDR3aa: CAWSSWTGISTDTQYF
v_gene: TRBV30
j_gene: TRBJ2-3
abundance: .

CDR3aa: CASSEQGGGDQPQHF
v_gene: TRBV5-1
j_gene: TRBJ1-5
abundance: .

CDR3aa: CASSRGGTDTQYF
v_gene: TRBV28
j_gene: TRBJ2-3
abundance: .

CDR3aa: CAWSGGGVQPQHF
v_gene: TRBV30
j_gene: TRBJ1-5
abundance: .

CDR3aa: CASRQQQPQHF
v_gene: TRBV5-8
j_gene: TRBJ1-5
abundance: few

CDR3aa: CASSLVSKTGELFF
v_gene: TRBV7-9
j_gene: TRBJ2-2
abundance: .

CDR3aa: CASLAGTGGYTEAFF
v_gene: TRBV6-5
j_gene: TRBJ1-1
abundance: .

CDR3aa: CASSPSGGLGTEAFF
v_gene: TRBV18
j_gene: TRBJ1-1
abundance: .

CDR3aa: CASSQDARSNTEAFF
v_gene: TRBV4-3
j_gene: TRBJ1-1
abundance: few

CDR3aa: CASSPGTGGETQYF
v_gene: TRBV5-1
j_gene: TRBJ2-5
abundance: .

CDR3aa: CASFLRTTNEQFF
v_gene: TRBV27
j_gene: TRBJ2-1
abundance: .

CDR3aa: CASSSPGQEETQYF
v_gene: TRBV28
j_gene: TRBJ2-5
abundance: .

CDR3aa: CASSIGGEDTGELFF
v_gene: TRBV19
j_gene: TRBJ2-2
abundance: .

CDR3aa: CAISPSGTQNTEAFF
v_gene: TRBV10-3
j_gene: TRBJ1-1
abundance: .

CDR3aa: CASILMTVSGTGELFF
v_gene: TRBV5-8
j_gene: TRBJ2-2
abundance: .

CDR3aa: CASSSGQLGQPQHF
v_gene: TRBV5-6
j_gene: TRBJ1-5
abundance: .

CDR3aa: CASRGTSPNTDTQYF
v_gene: TRBV25-1
j_gene: TRBJ2-3
abundance: .

CDR3aa: CASSPFSENTGELFF
v_gene: TRBV18
j_gene: TRBJ2-2
abundance: .

CDR3aa: CASRRREGDTGELFF
v_gene: TRBV2
j_gene: TRBJ2-2
abundance: .

CDR3aa: CASSDPSGGTPDTQYF
v_gene: TRBV10-1
j_gene: TRBJ2-3
abundance: once

CDR3aa: CASSRGQPYEQYF
v_gene: TRBV5-6
j_gene: TRBJ2-7
abundance: .

CDR3aa: CASSRGETQYF
v_gene: TRBV2
j_gene: TRBJ2-5
abundance: .

CDR3aa: CASSPRQGPDTQYF
v_gene: TRBV27
j_gene: TRBJ2-3
abundance: once

CDR3aa: CASSLRGVNQPQHF
v_gene: TRBV11-2
j_gene: TRBJ1-5
abundance: .

CDR3aa: CASSYGRALNNEQFF
v_gene: TRBV27
j_gene: TRBJ2-1
abundance: .

CDR3aa: CASSRTGFNYGYTF
v_gene: TRBV6-5
j_gene: TRBJ1-2
abundance: few

CDR3aa: CASSLSNTGAYTGELFF
v_gene: TRBV28
j_gene: TRBJ2-2
abundance: .

CDR3aa: CASSLGQGDEQYF
v_gene: TRBV5-8
j_gene: TRBJ2-7
abundance: .

CDR3aa: CASRTGTANSPLHF
v_gene: TRBV28
j_gene: TRBJ1-6
abundance: .

CDR3aa: CASRQGAIGYGYTF
v_gene: TRBV6-5
j_gene: TRBJ1-2
abundance: .

CDR3aa: CASSHRREYGYTF
v_gene: TRBV5-8
j_gene: TRBJ1-2
abundance: .

CDR3aa: CASSTGPGNTIYF
v_gene: TRBV7-2
j_gene: TRBJ1-3
abundance: .

CDR3aa: CASSLTTTYYGYTF
v_gene: TRBV7-9
j_gene: TRBJ1-2
abundance: .

CDR3aa: CASLTSGGPHSEQYF
v_gene: TRBV2
j_gene: TRBJ2-7
abundance: .

CDR3aa: CASSPQARPAAQHF
v_gene: TRBV6-5
j_gene: TRBJ1-5
abundance: .

CDR3aa: CAIRGDTGELFF
v_gene: TRBV10-3
j_gene: TRBJ2-2
abundance: .

CDR3aa: CASSPLTGGFDEQFF
v_gene: TRBV14
j_gene: TRBJ2-1
abundance: .

CDR3aa: CASSTLTGAGNTIYF
v_gene: TRBV7-9
j_gene: TRBJ1-3
abundance: .